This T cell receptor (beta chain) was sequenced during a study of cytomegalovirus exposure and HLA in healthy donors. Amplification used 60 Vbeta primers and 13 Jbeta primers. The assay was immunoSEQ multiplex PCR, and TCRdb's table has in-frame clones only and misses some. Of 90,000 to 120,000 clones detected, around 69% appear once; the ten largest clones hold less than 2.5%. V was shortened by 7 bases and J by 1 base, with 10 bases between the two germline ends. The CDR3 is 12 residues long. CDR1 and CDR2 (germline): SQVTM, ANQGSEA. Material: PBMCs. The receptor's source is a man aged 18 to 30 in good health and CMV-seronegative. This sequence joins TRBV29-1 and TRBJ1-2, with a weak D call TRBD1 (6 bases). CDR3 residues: CSAGTHNYGYTF. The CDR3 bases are TGCAGCGCCGGGACACATAACTATGGCTACACCTTC.